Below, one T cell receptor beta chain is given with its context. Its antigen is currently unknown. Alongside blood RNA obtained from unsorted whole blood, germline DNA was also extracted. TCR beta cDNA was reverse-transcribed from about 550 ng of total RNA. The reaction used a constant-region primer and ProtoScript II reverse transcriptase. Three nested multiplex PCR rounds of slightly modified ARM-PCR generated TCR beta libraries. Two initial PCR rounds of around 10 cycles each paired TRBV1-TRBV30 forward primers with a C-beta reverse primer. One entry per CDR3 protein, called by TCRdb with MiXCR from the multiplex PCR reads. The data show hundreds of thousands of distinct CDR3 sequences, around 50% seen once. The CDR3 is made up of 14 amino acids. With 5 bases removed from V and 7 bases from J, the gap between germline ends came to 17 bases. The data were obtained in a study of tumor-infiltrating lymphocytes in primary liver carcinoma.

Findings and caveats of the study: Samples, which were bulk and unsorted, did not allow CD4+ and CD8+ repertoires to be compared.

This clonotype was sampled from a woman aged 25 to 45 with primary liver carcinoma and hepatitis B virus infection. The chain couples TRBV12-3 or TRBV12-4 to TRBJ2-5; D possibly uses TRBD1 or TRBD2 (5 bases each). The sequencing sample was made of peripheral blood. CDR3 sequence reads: CASSRGAEVGTQYF. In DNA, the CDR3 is TGTGCCAGCAGTCGAGGGGCCGAGGTGGGGACCCAGTACTTC.